The clone carrying this T cell receptor (beta chain) was picked up a small number of times. The antigen is unknown. This specimen comes from a study of T-cell reconstitution after alpha-beta-depleted transplantation in children. General observations from the study: At around two months after transplant, the alpha-beta T cells were reportedly derived from several hundred expanded clones that came from non-depleted graft cells.

Molecular barcoding with unique molecular identifiers was used for the TCRbeta library. Each CDR3 protein is one row after TCRdb ran MiXCR on the PCR reads. The sample has about 640,000 distinct CDR3 sequences; approximately 12% are singletons. Trimming removed 5 bases from V and 5 bases from J, with 12 bases in between. The length of the CDR3 is 13 residues. Germline V gene sequence: CDR1 MNHEY, CDR2 SVGEGT. The sequenced sample was PBMCs, mostly from graft donor cells, obtained 360 days after TCRalphabeta/CD19-depleted stem cell transplant. The clonotype originates from a male patient aged 10-17 years who had a stem cell transplant for acute myeloid leukemia, so the T cells may come from the graft donor. The J gene is TRBJ1-1, the V gene TRBV6-2 or TRBV6-3; no clear D. CDR3 sequence: CASSQSFGTEAFF. CDR3 coding DNA: TGTGCCAGCAGTCAAAGCTTCGGAACTGAAGCTTTCTTT.